These T cell receptor beta chains were read from a single sample in a study of synovial regulatory T cells in juvenile arthritis. Assay: immunoSEQ multiplex PCR; the TCRdb copy retains only in-frame clones and omits some. The listing contains 7,500 to 10,000 clones. The sample consisted of Treg cells from blood. All receptors derive from a donor aged 2-29 years with juvenile idiopathic arthritis. Both conserved end residues are part of each CDR3. Not all rows give a size; the values are once, few, many and, for expanded clones, a class.

V gene: TRBV5-4; J gene: TRBJ1-2; clone size: NA; CDR3 protein: CASSLIGDGYTF
V gene: TRBV5-1; J gene: TRBJ2-7; clone size: NA; CDR3 protein: CASSLEFGLGGEQYF
V gene: TRBV5-1; J gene: TRBJ2-2; clone size: NA; CDR3 protein: CASSLAGGLGGELFF
V gene: TRBV5-5; J gene: TRBJ2-7; clone size: NA; CDR3 protein: CASSLWYEQYF
V gene: TRBV19; J gene: TRBJ1-2; clone size: NA; CDR3 protein: CASSMRGLGRLYGYTF
V gene: TRBV6-6; J gene: TRBJ2-1; clone size: NA; CDR3 protein: CASSLPGLADLNEQFF
V gene: TRBV28; J gene: TRBJ2-7; clone size: NA; CDR3 protein: CASRSTGLGEYEQYF
V gene: TRBV19; J gene: TRBJ1-1; clone size: NA; CDR3 protein: CASSRVGDTEAFF
V gene: TRBV21-1; J gene: TRBJ1-6; clone size: NA; CDR3 protein: CASSIRDRGYNSPLHF
V gene: TRBV5-1; J gene: TRBJ1-2; clone size: NA; CDR3 protein: CASSSVGWNGYTF
V gene: TRBV7-9; J gene: TRBJ2-2; clone size: NA; CDR3 protein: CASSQPTNPNTGELFF
V gene: TRBV28; J gene: TRBJ2-7; clone size: NA; CDR3 protein: CASSSHRDKVGYEQYF
V gene: TRBV20-1; J gene: TRBJ1-1; clone size: NA; CDR3 protein: CSAREGGLAFF
V gene: TRBV6-1; J gene: TRBJ1-2; clone size: NA; CDR3 protein: CASSEGQGTFYGYTF
V gene: TRBV6-1; J gene: TRBJ1-4; clone size: NA; CDR3 protein: CASSAGQGRNEKLFF
V gene: TRBV6-5; J gene: TRBJ1-2; clone size: NA; CDR3 protein: CASSSKTVTNLYGYTF
V gene: TRBV6-5; J gene: TRBJ2-1; clone size: NA; CDR3 protein: CASSYSTRVAYNEQFF
V gene: TRBV5-1; J gene: TRBJ1-3; clone size: NA; CDR3 protein: CASSSQGGALGNTIYF
V gene: TRBV9; J gene: TRBJ1-1; clone size: NA; CDR3 protein: CASSVAGNTEAFF
V gene: TRBV9; J gene: TRBJ2-7; clone size: NA; CDR3 protein: CASSSGQGSYEQYF
V gene: TRBV19; J gene: TRBJ1-2; clone size: NA; CDR3 protein: CASSIRWTGSGYTF
V gene: TRBV19; J gene: TRBJ2-7; clone size: NA; CDR3 protein: CASSIAGVYEQYF
V gene: TRBV6-6; J gene: TRBJ1-3; clone size: medium-sized; CDR3 protein: CASSYGGRTGNTIYF
V gene: TRBV2; J gene: TRBJ1-3; clone size: NA; CDR3 protein: CASSEKGGRNTIYF
V gene: TRBV5-1; J gene: TRBJ1-1; clone size: NA; CDR3 protein: CASSYGQGPLTTEAFF
V gene: TRBV5-1; J gene: TRBJ1-2; clone size: NA; CDR3 protein: CASSLLRALDGYTF
V gene: TRBV7-3; J gene: TRBJ2-7; clone size: NA; CDR3 protein: CASSLQGTYEQYF
V gene: TRBV12-2; J gene: TRBJ1-3; clone size: NA; CDR3 protein: CASRLAQRRPYSGNTIYF
V gene: TRBV28; J gene: TRBJ2-7; clone size: NA; CDR3 protein: CASKTGGWDYEQYF
V gene: TRBV4-2; J gene: TRBJ1-3; clone size: NA; CDR3 protein: CASSQDAWAGNTIYF
V gene: TRBV18; J gene: TRBJ2-1; clone size: NA; CDR3 protein: CASSPISYNEQFF
V gene: TRBV18; J gene: TRBJ1-6; clone size: NA; CDR3 protein: CASSPGPSSYNSPLHF
V gene: TRBV30; J gene: TRBJ1-3; clone size: NA; CDR3 protein: CAARGLSGNTIYF
V gene: TRBV6-5; J gene: TRBJ2-7; clone size: NA; CDR3 protein: CASSKSTWGTYEQYF
V gene: TRBV15; J gene: TRBJ1-6; clone size: NA; CDR3 protein: CATRRPNSPLHF
V gene: TRBV4-3; J gene: TRBJ2-1; clone size: NA; CDR3 protein: CASSQDTTGGHYNEQFF
V gene: TRBV4-3; J gene: TRBJ1-5; clone size: NA; CDR3 protein: CASSQDPGPNQPQHF
V gene: TRBV5-1; J gene: TRBJ2-7; clone size: NA; CDR3 protein: CASSVRIHSYEQYF
V gene: TRBV15; J gene: TRBJ1-5; clone size: NA; CDR3 protein: CATSRGGPGYQPQHF
V gene: TRBV5-4; J gene: TRBJ2-6; clone size: NA; CDR3 protein: CASRPGGLGSGANVLTF
V gene: TRBV4-2; J gene: TRBJ2-1; clone size: NA; CDR3 protein: CASSQGEIRGENEQFF
V gene: TRBV5-4; J gene: TRBJ2-7; clone size: NA; CDR3 protein: CASSSTIAPYEQYF
V gene: TRBV6-5; J gene: TRBJ1-5; clone size: NA; CDR3 protein: CASRTRRYSNQPQHF
V gene: TRBV19; J gene: TRBJ2-7; clone size: NA; CDR3 protein: CASREGLSSYEQYF
V gene: TRBV7-9; J gene: TRBJ1-2; clone size: NA; CDR3 protein: CASSPQGRGYTF
V gene: TRBV6-1; J gene: TRBJ2-7; clone size: NA; CDR3 protein: CASSEGFYEQYF
V gene: TRBV5-1; J gene: TRBJ1-3; clone size: NA; CDR3 protein: CASSLGSPGRNTIYF
V gene: TRBV6-6; J gene: TRBJ1-2; clone size: NA; CDR3 protein: CASSRTTGRYGYTF